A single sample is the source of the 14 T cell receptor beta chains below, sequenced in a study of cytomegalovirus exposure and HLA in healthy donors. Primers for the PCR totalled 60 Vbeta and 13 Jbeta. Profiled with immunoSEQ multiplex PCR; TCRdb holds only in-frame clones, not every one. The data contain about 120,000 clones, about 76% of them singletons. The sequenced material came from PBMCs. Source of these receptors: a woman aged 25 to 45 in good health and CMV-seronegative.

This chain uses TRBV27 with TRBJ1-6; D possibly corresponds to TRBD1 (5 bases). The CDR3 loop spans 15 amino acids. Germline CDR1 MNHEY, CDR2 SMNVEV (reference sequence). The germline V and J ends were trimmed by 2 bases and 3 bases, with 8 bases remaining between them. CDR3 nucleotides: TGTGCCAGCAGTTTAGTCGGGGGCTATAATTCACCCCTCCACTTT. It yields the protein CASSLVGGYNSPLHF.

The CDR3 DNA sequence: TGTGCCAGCAGTGACCAGACTAGCGGGAGTGTTTATACGCAGTATTTT. This encodes CASSDQTSGSVYTQYF. The genes are TRBV6-1 and TRBJ2-3; 12 bases align to TRBD2. CDR1 MNHNS and CDR2 SASEGT come from the germline V gene. V lost 3 bases and J lost 7; bases outside the gene matches: 8. The CDR3 length is 16 residues.

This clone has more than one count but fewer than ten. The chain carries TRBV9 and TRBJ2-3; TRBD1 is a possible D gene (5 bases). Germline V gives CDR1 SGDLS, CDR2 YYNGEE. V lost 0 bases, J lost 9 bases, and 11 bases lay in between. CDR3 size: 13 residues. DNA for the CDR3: TGTGCCAGCAGCGTAGCTACAGGCGACACGCAGTATTTT. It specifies CASSVATGDTQYF.

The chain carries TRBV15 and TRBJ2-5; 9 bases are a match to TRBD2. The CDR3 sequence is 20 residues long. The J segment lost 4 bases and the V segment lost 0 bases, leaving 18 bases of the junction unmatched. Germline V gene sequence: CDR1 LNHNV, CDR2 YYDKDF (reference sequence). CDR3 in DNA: TGTGCCACCAGCAGAGATGAGACTAGCGGATCCTTAGTACCAAGAGAGACCCAGTACTTC. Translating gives CATSRDETSGSLVPRETQYF.

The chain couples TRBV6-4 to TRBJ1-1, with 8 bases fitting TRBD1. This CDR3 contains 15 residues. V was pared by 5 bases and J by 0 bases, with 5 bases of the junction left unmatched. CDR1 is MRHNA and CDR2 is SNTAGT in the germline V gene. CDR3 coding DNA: TGTGCCAGCAGTACTGAGACAGGGGTGAACACTGAAGCTTTCTTT. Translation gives CASSTETGVNTEAFF.

CDR3 residues: CASSQISGTANTEAFF. The CDR3 nucleotides read TGTGCCAGCAGTCAGATTTCCGGGACAGCCAACACTGAAGCTTTCTTT. The rearrangement joins TRBV25-1 to TRBJ1-1; 7 bases match TRBD1. The CDR3 spans 16 residues. Trimming at V came to 5 bases and at J to 2 bases, leaving 11 bases not matched to a gene. The V gene's germline CDR1 is MGHDK and CDR2 SYGVNS.

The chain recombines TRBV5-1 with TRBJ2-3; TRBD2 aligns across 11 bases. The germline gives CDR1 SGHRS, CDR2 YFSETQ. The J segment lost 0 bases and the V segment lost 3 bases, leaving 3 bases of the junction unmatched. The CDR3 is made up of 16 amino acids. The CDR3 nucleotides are TGCGCCAGCAGCTACATAGCGGGAGGGAGCACAGATACGCAGTATTTT. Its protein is CASSYIAGGSTDTQYF. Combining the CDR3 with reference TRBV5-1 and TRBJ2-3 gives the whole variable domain KAGVTQTPRYLIKTRGQQVTLSCSPISGHRSVSWYQQTPGQGLQFLFEYFSETQRNKGNFPGRFSGRQFSNSRSEMNVSTLELGDSALYLCASSYIAGGSTDTQYFGPGTRLTVL.

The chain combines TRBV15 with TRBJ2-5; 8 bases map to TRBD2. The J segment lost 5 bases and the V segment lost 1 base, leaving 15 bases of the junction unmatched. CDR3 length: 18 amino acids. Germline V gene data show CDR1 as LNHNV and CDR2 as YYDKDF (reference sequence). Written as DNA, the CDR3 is TGTGCCACCAGCAGAGGCCCCCGAGCGGGAGAGGATAGGGAGACCCAGTACTTC. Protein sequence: CATSRGPRAGEDRETQYF.

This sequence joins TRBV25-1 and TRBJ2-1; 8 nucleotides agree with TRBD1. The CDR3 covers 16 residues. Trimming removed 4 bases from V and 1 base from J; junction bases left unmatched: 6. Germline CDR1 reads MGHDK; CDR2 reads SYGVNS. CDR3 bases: TGTGCCAGCAGTGTTGGACAGGGAGGTTCCTACAATGAGCAGTTCTTC. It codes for CASSVGQGGSYNEQFF.

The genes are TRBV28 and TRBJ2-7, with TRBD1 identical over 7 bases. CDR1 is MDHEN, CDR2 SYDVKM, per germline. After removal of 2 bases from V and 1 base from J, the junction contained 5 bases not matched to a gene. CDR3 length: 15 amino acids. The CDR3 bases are TGTGCCAGCAGTTTAGCAGGGGGAGTTTCCTACGAGCAGTACTTC. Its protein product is CASSLAGGVSYEQYF.

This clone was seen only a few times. The CDR3 DNA reads TGTGCCAGCAGTGGGGCCTCCTACGAGCAGTACTTC. It specifies CASSGASYEQYF. This sequence joins TRBV28 and TRBJ2-7; a possible D gene is TRBD1 (5 bases). Trimming removed 5 bases at V and 0 bases at J, with 5 bases between. Germline lookup yields CDR1 MDHEN and CDR2 SYDVKM. The CDR3 runs 12 residues. The whole variable domain, filled in from reference TRBV28 and TRBJ2-7, reads DVKVTQSSRYLVKRTGEKVFLECVQDMDHENMFWYRQDPGLGLRLIYFSYDVKMKEKGDIPEGYSVSREKKERFSLILESASTNQTSMYLCASSGASYEQYFGPGTRLTVT.

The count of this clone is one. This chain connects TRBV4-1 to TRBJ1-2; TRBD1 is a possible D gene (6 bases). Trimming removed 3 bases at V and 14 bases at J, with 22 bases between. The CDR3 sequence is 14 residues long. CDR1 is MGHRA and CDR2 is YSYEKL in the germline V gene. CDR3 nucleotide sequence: TGCGCCAGCAGCCAGCAAACAGGGAGCGCTGGGGGAACCTTC. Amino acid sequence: CASSQQTGSAGGTF.

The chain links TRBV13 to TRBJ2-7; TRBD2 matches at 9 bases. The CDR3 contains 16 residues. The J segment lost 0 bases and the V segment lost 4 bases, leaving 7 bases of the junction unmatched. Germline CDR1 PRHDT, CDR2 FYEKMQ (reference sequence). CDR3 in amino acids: CASSSRLAANSYEQYF. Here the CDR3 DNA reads TGTGCCAGCAGCTCGAGACTAGCGGCCAACTCCTACGAGCAGTACTTC.

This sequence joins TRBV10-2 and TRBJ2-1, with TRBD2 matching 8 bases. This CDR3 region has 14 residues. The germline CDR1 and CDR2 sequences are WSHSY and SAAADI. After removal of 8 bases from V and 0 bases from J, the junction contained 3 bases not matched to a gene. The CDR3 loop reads CASVSGSSYNEQFF. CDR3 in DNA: TGCGCCAGCGTAAGCGGGAGCTCCTACAATGAGCAGTTCTTC.